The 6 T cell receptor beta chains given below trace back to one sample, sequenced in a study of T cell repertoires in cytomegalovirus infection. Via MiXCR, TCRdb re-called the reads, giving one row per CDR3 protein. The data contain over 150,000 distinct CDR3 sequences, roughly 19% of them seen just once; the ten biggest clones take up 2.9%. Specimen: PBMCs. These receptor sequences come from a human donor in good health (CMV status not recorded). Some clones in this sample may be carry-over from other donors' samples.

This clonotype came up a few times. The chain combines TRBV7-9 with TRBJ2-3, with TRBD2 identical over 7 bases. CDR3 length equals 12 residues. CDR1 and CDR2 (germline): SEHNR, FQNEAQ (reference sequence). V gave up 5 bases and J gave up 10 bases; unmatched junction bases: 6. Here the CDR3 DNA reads TGTGCCAGCAGCACAGGACTAGGGGCGCAGTATTTT. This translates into CASSTGLGAQYF. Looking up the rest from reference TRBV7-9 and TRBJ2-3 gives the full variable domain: DTGVSQNPRHKITKRGQNVTFRCDPISEHNRLYWYRQTLGQGPEFLTYFQNEAQLEKSRLLSDRFSAERPKGSFSTLEIQRTEQGDSAMYLCASSTGLGAQYFGPGTRLTVL.

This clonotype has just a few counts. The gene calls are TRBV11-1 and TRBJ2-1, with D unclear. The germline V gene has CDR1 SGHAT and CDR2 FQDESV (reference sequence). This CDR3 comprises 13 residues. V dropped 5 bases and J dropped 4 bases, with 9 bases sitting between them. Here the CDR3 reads CASSQPAYNEQFF. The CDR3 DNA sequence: TGTGCCAGCAGCCAGCCAGCTTACAATGAGCAGTTCTTC.

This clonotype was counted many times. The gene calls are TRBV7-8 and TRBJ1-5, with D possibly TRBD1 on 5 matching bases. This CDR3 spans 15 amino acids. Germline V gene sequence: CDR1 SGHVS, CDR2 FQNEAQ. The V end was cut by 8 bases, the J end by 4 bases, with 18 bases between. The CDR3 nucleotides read TGTGCCAGCGGGGGGGGTGGAGGGAATAATCAGCCCCAGCATTTT. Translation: CASGGGGGNNQPQHF. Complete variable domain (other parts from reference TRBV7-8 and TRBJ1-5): GAGVSQSPRYKVAKRGQDVALRCDPISGHVSLFWYQQALGQGPEFLTYFQNEAQLDKSGLPSDRFFAERPEGSVSTLKIQRTQQEDSAVYLCASGGGGGNNQPQHFGDGTRLSIL.

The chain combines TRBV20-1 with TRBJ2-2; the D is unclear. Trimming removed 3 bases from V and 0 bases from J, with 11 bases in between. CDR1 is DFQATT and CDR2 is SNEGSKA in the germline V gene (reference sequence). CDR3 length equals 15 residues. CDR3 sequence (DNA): TGCAGTGCTAGCCGTGGGCCCGCGAACACCGGGGAGCTGTTTTTT. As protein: CSASRGPANTGELFF.

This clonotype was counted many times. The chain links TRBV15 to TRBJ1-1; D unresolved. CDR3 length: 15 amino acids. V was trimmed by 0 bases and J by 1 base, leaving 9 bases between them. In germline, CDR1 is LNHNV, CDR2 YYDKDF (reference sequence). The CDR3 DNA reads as TGTGCCACCAGCAGAGATCTGGCAGGGAACACTGAAGCTTTCTTT. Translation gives CATSRDLAGNTEAFF.

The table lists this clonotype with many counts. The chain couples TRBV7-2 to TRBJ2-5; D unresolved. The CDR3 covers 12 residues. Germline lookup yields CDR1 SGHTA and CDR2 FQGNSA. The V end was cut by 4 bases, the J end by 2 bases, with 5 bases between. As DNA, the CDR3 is TGTGCCAGCAGCTACCGGCAAGAGACCCAGTACTTC. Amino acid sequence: CASSYRQETQYF.